This is a list of T cell receptor beta chains from one sample in a study of shared clonotypes between healthy human individuals. The table came from immunoSEQ multiplex PCR; TCRdb's copy has only in-frame clones and leaves some out. This repertoire shows about 490,000 clones, less than 80% found once; its top ten account for less than 15%. The sequencing sample was made of PBMCs. The source is a woman in her 40s in good health. Some clones in this sample may be carry-over from other donors' samples. CDR3s include the opening cysteine and the closing phenylalanine or tryptophan. The order of the fields is J gene, V gene, D gene, clone size, CDR3 DNA, CDR3 protein. A D gene is named only where the DNA matches it firmly. A clone size is listed for some rows: how often the clone was seen (once, few, many), or a class if it is expanded.

TRBJ2-3	TRBV2	TRBD2	NA	TGTGCCAGTAAGGAGCGGGAGGTGACAGATACGCAGTATTTT	CASKEREVTDTQYF
TRBJ1-1	TRBV5-1	TRBD1	NA	TGCGCCAGCAGCTTGGACCCCCTGACAGGGTCCGAAGCTTTCTTT	CASSLDPLTGSEAFF
TRBJ2-1	TRBV30	NA	NA	TGTGCCTGGGGGACTTTCAATGAGCAGTTCTTC	CAWGTFNEQFF
TRBJ2-5	TRBV18	NA	NA	TGTGCCAGCTCACCGCAAGAGGGTCTAACGGAGACCCAGTACTTC	CASSPQEGLTETQYF
TRBJ2-5	TRBV7-6	NA	NA	TGTGCCAGCAGCTTAGAGGCAGTTTCACAGGAGGCCCAGTACTTC	CASSLEAVSQEAQYF
TRBJ2-7	TRBV10-2	NA	NA	TGCGCCAGCAGCGACACTAGCTACGAGCAGTACTTC	CASSDTSYEQYF
TRBJ2-7	TRBV12-2	NA	once	TGTGCAAGTCGCTTAGCGTGGAGGACTAGCTTCCACGAGCAGTACTTC	CASRLAWRTSFHEQYF
TRBJ1-5	TRBV18	TRBD1	NA	TGTGCCAGCTCACCAGGGACAGGGGACAATCAGCCCCAGCATTTT	CASSPGTGDNQPQHF
TRBJ2-7	TRBV5-4	TRBD2	NA	TGTGCCAGCAAGCCGGGACTAGCGGAGGCGTTCTCCTACGAGCAGTACTTC	CASKPGLAEAFSYEQYF
TRBJ1-4	TRBV6-1	NA	NA	TGTGCCAGCAGTGCGCTACAGGGTCGTGAAAAACTGTTTTTT	CASSALQGREKLFF
TRBJ2-3	TRBV19	TRBD2	NA	TGTGCCAGCTCGGGAGGACTAGCGGGAGTCCCTAGCACAGATACGCAGTATTTT	CASSGGLAGVPSTDTQYF
TRBJ2-6	TRBV21-1	NA	NA	TGTGCCAGCAGCAAAGCCGGAAGTCACCGACGGCCAGCTGGGGCCAACGTCCTGACTTTC	CASSKAGSHRRPAGANVLTF
TRBJ2-7	TRBV6-5	TRBD2	NA	TGTGCCAGCAGTCCGGGACTAGCGTCTGGCGAGCAGTGCTTC	CASSPGLASGEQCF
TRBJ1-2	TRBV19	NA	NA	TGTGCCAGTAGTATAGCGGGACAACGCTATGGCTACACCTTC	CASSIAGQRYGYTF
TRBJ1-1	TRBV7-9	NA	NA	TGTGCCAGCAGCTTCACGGGTTCTGAAGCTTTCTTT	CASSFTGSEAFF
TRBJ2-4	TRBV15	TRBD1	NA	TGTGCCACCAGCCGAGATAGGGGACAGGGAAACATTCAGTACTTC	CATSRDRGQGNIQYF
TRBJ2-3	TRBV10-3	NA	once	TGTGCCATCAGCTATTCGGCCCGGAGAGCTACAGATACGCAGTATTTT	CAISYSARRATDTQYF
TRBJ2-5	TRBV28	TRBD2	NA	TGTGCCAGCAGTTTCCCTGGACTAGCGCAACAAGAGACCCAGTACTTC	CASSFPGLAQQETQYF
TRBJ2-1	TRBV14	TRBD2	NA	TGTGCCAGCAGCCAAGAGGAGGGAGCGGGGTACCTTCCCTACAATGAGCAGTTCTTC	CASSQEEGAGYLPYNEQFF
TRBJ2-6	TRBV27	NA	NA	TGTGCCAGCACTCCTAACAGGGCTGGGGCCAACGTCCTGACTTTC	CASTPNRAGANVLTF
TRBJ2-2	TRBV6-1	NA	many	TGTGCCAGCAGTCCACAGGCGTACACCGGGGAGCTGTTTTTT	CASSPQAYTGELFF
TRBJ1-1	TRBV28	NA	NA	TGTGCCAGCAGTTTATATGGCTGGAACACTGAAGCTTTCTTT	CASSLYGWNTEAFF
TRBJ2-2	TRBV10-3	TRBD1	NA	TGTGCCATCAGTGAGTCGGGACAGGGGAAGGCCGGGGAGCTGTTTTTT	CAISESGQGKAGELFF
TRBJ2-2	TRBV27	TRBD2	NA	TGTGCCAGCAGTTCGCGGGAGCGTTACACCGGGGAGCTGTTTTTT	CASSSRERYTGELFF
TRBJ2-1	TRBV14	NA	NA	TGTGCCAGCAGCCAAGCCCACAATGAGCAGTTCTTC	CASSQAHNEQFF
TRBJ2-7	TRBV9	TRBD2	NA	TGTGCCAGCAGCGTAGGATCCCCCGGGGGGATCAACTACGAGCAGTACTTC	CASSVGSPGGINYEQYF
TRBJ2-3	TRBV7-2	NA	NA	TGTGCCAGCAGCTTGGTAATCACAGATACGCAGTATTTT	CASSLVITDTQYF
TRBJ1-4	TRBV4-2	NA	NA	TGTGCCAGCAGCCAGGGGGCTGCTAATGAAAAACTGTTTTTT	CASSQGAANEKLFF
TRBJ1-2	TRBV7-2	NA	NA	TGTGCCAGCAGCTTGGGGACTTACTGGGGCTACACCTTC	CASSLGTYWGYTF
TRBJ2-1	TRBV9	NA	NA	TGTGCCAGCAGCGGGACGGCCTACAATGAGCAGTTCTTC	CASSGTAYNEQFF
TRBJ1-4	TRBV27	NA	NA	TGTGCCAGCAGTTCGTACCCGACAAACTCTAATGAAAAACTGTTTTTT	CASSSYPTNSNEKLFF
TRBJ2-5	TRBV19	TRBD2	few	TGTGCCAGTAGGTCTAGCGGACTAGAGACCCAGTACTTC	CASRSSGLETQYF
TRBJ1-1	TRBV30	NA	NA	TGTGCCTGGAGTGTCGGCAGGGCTAGGGTAGCTTTCTTT	CAWSVGRARVAFF
TRBJ2-5	TRBV4-3	TRBD2	NA	TGCGCCAGCAGCTTGGCCGTAGCGGGAGGCCCCCAAGAGACCCAGTACTTC	CASSLAVAGGPQETQYF
TRBJ2-5	TRBV5-1	NA	few	TGCGCCAGCAGCTTGGACAACCCCGAGGAGACCCAGTACTTC	CASSLDNPEETQYF
TRBJ1-5	TRBV19	NA	NA	TGTGCCAGTAGTATAGATGCCTCGGGGGGATCGCCCCAGCATTTT	CASSIDASGGSPQHF
TRBJ2-7	TRBV27	NA	NA	TGTGCCAGCAGTTTACTCTCTTACGAGCAGTACTTC	CASSLLSYEQYF
TRBJ1-2	TRBV10-3	NA	NA	TGTGCCATCAATTCAGGGGAGGATGGCTACACCTTC	CAINSGEDGYTF
TRBJ1-2	TRBV7-7	NA	NA	TGTGCCAACCGGACGTACTATGGCTACACCTTC	CANRTYYGYTF
TRBJ2-3	TRBV5-1	NA	NA	TGCGCCAGCAGTGTAGGGGCGGCAGATACGCAGTATTTT	CASSVGAADTQYF
TRBJ2-7	TRBV4-1	TRBD2	NA	TGCGCCAGCAGCCAAGAGACCCCTAGCGGGAGGACGGACGAGCAGTACTTC	CASSQETPSGRTDEQYF
TRBJ2-2	TRBV7-8	NA	few	TGTGCCAGCAGCTTACGGGTAACCGCGAACACCGGGGAGCTGTTTTTT	CASSLRVTANTGELFF
TRBJ1-3	TRBV10-3	NA	NA	TGTGCCGTCAGTGATCGCTCCCCGGACGGAGGCTCTGGAAACACCATATATTTT	CAVSDRSPDGGSGNTIYF
TRBJ2-1	TRBV28	TRBD2	NA	TGTGCCAGCAGCATAGCGGGAGGGGGCTATGAGCAGTTCTTC	CASSIAGGGYEQFF
TRBJ2-5	TRBV25-1	TRBD1	NA	TGTGCCAGCAGTGAATCCCCTCCTGACAGGGTTTCGGGCGAGACCCAGTACTTC	CASSESPPDRVSGETQYF
TRBJ2-1	TRBV28	TRBD2	NA	TGTGCCAGCAGTTTAGGCGGGAGATACAATGAGCAGTTCTTC	CASSLGGRYNEQFF
TRBJ1-1	TRBV5-1	NA	NA	TGCGCCAGCAGCTTGGGCGGGAGACCGAACACTGAAGCTTTCTTT	CASSLGGRPNTEAFF
TRBJ1-3	TRBV19	NA	NA	TGTGCCAGTAGTCCGGGGTTGGCTGGAAACACCATATATTTT	CASSPGLAGNTIYF
TRBJ1-2	TRBV7-3	TRBD1	few	TGTGCCAGCAGTCGCGGACAGGGCAGTGAATCTGGCTACACCTTC	CASSRGQGSESGYTF
TRBJ2-7	TRBV30	NA	few	TGTGCCTGGAGTATGGGACTCTCCTACGAGCAGTACTTC	CAWSMGLSYEQYF
TRBJ2-2	TRBV5-1	NA	NA	TGCGCCAGCAGCTTGATAGGGCGCACCGGGGAGCTGTTTTTT	CASSLIGRTGELFF
TRBJ2-7	TRBV6-1	TRBD1	NA	TGTGCCAGCAGTGATTCCGGACAGGTTAGCCCCTACGAGCAGTACTTC	CASSDSGQVSPYEQYF
TRBJ2-1	TRBV4-1	NA	NA	TGCGCCAGCAGCCACCCGACTAGGTATGAGCAGTTCTTC	CASSHPTRYEQFF